Below, one T cell receptor (beta chain) is given with its context. Original data processing: Nucleated cell counts were estimated from reference gene primer amplification. Sequencing was performed with immunoSEQ multiplex PCR; in TCRdb, only in-frame clones are kept and a portion is missing. V and J calls and clone size follow that table, whereas D and trimming were derived from the DNA. The repertoire holds roughly 150,000 clones, with around 84% as singletons. The data were taken from a study of blood T cell repertoires in COVID-19. The overall study: The United States, Italy and Spain were the sources of the acute and convalescent COVID-19 samples. In each case, the material was cDNA or gDNA derived from T cells, B-cell-depleted T cells, or PBMCs.

From germline, CDR1 is SGHRS and CDR2 YFSETQ. V gave up 5 bases and J gave up 2 bases, with 13 bases separating them. This CDR3 spans 14 amino acids. This sequence joins TRBV5-1 and TRBJ2-5; D not certain. This sequence originates from a human donor in a cohort sampled during active COVID-19. The sample taken for sequencing was peripheral blood. The CDR3 DNA reads TGCGCCAGCAGTCAAGACATGACACAAGAGACCCAGTACTTC. Translating gives CASSQDMTQETQYF.